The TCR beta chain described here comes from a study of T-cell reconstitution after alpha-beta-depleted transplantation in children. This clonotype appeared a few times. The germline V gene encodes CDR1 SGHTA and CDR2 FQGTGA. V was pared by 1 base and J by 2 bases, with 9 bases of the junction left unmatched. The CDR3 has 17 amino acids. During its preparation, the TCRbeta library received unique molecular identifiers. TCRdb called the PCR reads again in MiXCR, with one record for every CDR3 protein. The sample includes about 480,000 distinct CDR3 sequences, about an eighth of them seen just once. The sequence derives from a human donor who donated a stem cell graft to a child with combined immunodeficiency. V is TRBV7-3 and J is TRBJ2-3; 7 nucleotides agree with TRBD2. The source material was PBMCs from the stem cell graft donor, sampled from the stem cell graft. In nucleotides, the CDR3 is TGTGCCAGCAGCTTAAATGGGGACGGGAGGCCCACAGATACGCAGTATTTT. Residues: CASSLNGDGRPTDTQYF.